A selection of T cell receptor beta chains follows, all from one sample in a study of spatial heterogeneity in lung cancer. In TCRdb, the 5' RACE reads were re-called with MiXCR into one record per CDR3 protein. The table includes around 120,000 distinct CDR3 sequences, less than 15% detected once. The specimen comprised PBMCs, sampled at follow-up. These receptor sequences come from a male donor with early-stage non-small cell lung cancer. CDR3s include the opening cysteine and the closing phenylalanine or tryptophan. The order of the fields is V gene, J gene, clone size, D gene, CDR3 DNA, CDR3 protein. A D gene is named only where the DNA matches it firmly. Some rows mark clone size as missing; the rest say once, few, many or name a class of expanded clone.

TRBV6-1	TRBJ2-5	many	.	TGTGCCAGCAGCTTAGAGGGAAGGGGTTGGGAGACCCAGTACTTC	CASSLEGRGWETQYF
TRBV12-5	TRBJ2-5	.	TRBD2	TGTGCTAGTTCTTACCCAAGCGGGGGAAAAGAGACCCAGTACTTC	CASSYPSGGKETQYF
TRBV6-5	TRBJ2-5	.	.	TGTGCCAGCAGTTCGGGGGAAGCCCAGTACTTC	CASSSGEAQYF
TRBV20-1	TRBJ1-1	.	.	TGCGGAAGGGACGACACTGAAGCTTTCTTT	CGRDDTEAFF
TRBV29-1	TRBJ2-2	many	.	TGCAGCGTTGCCCCTTTTGGGGGCCTCAGAACCGGGGAGCTGTTTTTT	CSVAPFGGLRTGELFF
TRBV3-1	TRBJ2-7	.	TRBD2	TGTGCCAGCAGCCAAGATTATGGGCTAGCGGGGGTCTTGGACTACGAGCAGTACTTC	CASSQDYGLAGVLDYEQYF
TRBV20-1	TRBJ1-6	many	.	TGCAGTGCTAGAGATCTCAGTTGGGGAACGAATTCACCCCTCCACTTT	CSARDLSWGTNSPLHF
TRBV7-2	TRBJ2-3	few	.	TGTGCCAGCAGCGCCGACACAGATACGCAGTATTTT	CASSADTDTQYF
TRBV20-1	TRBJ1-2	.	.	TGCAGTGCTAGAGATGTAGTGGCCTATGGCTACACCTTC	CSARDVVAYGYTF
TRBV7-9	TRBJ2-3	.	TRBD1	TGTGCCAGCATGACAGGGGGCACAGATACGCAGTATTTT	CASMTGGTDTQYF
TRBV5-4	TRBJ2-5	.	TRBD1	TGTGCCAGCAGCCCCGGGACAGGGGGCACCGGCCAGTACTTC	CASSPGTGGTGQYF
TRBV7-8	TRBJ2-1	few	.	TGTGCCAGCAGCTTTTTCCTTGGGGGCCGAAACAATGAGCAGTTCTTC	CASSFFLGGRNNEQFF
TRBV25-1	TRBJ1-1	.	.	TGTGCCAGCAGTGGCCTTCCCGGGACAAAGAACACTGAAGCTTTCTTT	CASSGLPGTKNTEAFF
TRBV27	TRBJ2-1	many	TRBD1	TGTGCCAGCAGTATAACCGGGACAGCAACGTTCTTC	CASSITGTATFF
TRBV20-1	TRBJ2-2	many	.	TGCAGTCCCAAGGGGGTCACCGGGGAGCTGTTTTTT	CSPKGVTGELFF
TRBV5-1	TRBJ1-1	.	.	TGCGCCAGCAGCTTGGACTCCGTGACCCTTACGGCTGAAGCTTTCTTT	CASSLDSVTLTAEAFF
TRBV9	TRBJ2-2	medium-sized	.	TGTGCCAGCAGCGTAGGCGGGTGGAACACCGGGGAGCTGTTTTTT	CASSVGGWNTGELFF
TRBV5-1	TRBJ2-3	.	.	TGCGCCAGCAGCTTTTCAGGAGACCGCACAGATACGCAGTATTTT	CASSFSGDRTDTQYF
TRBV27	TRBJ2-1	.	.	TGTGCCAGCAGTTTATTGACCGGGGGAAGGAATGAGCAGTTCTTC	CASSLLTGGRNEQFF
TRBV7-9	TRBJ2-1	few	.	TGTGCCAGCAGCTTAAGGCAGAGCTCCTACAATGAGCAGTTCTTC	CASSLRQSSYNEQFF
TRBV23-1	TRBJ1-5	few	.	TGCGCCAGCAGTCAATCGGGCAGGCCTCGGGGCAATCAGCCCCAGCATTTT	CASSQSGRPRGNQPQHF
TRBV10-3	TRBJ2-1	many	TRBD2	TGTGCCATCAGTCCCGGGACTAGAACACACAATGAGCAGTTCTTC	CAISPGTRTHNEQFF
TRBV29-1	TRBJ2-3	many	TRBD2	TGCAGCGTTGATGGCGGGGGGCGGAGGAGCACAGATACGCAGTATTTT	CSVDGGGRRSTDTQYF
TRBV7-9	TRBJ2-3	few	.	TGTGCCAGCAGCCCCGGGACAATACGCACAGATACGCAGTATTTT	CASSPGTIRTDTQYF
TRBV2	TRBJ2-3	many	TRBD1	TGTGCCAGCAGTGAAGGGAGATGGGACAGGGCCCCAGATACGCAGTATTTT	CASSEGRWDRAPDTQYF
TRBV7-2	TRBJ1-1	.	.	TGTGCCAGCAGCTCGTTCGGGGTGGTCGCTTTCTTT	CASSSFGVVAFF
TRBV20-1	TRBJ2-1	many	TRBD2	TGCAGTGCTAGAGATGAACTAGCGGGGGCATTGGCTATCCAGTTCTTC	CSARDELAGALAIQFF
TRBV7-9	TRBJ2-7	many	.	TGTGCCAGCAGCTACCTATACGAGCAGTACTTC	CASSYLYEQYF
TRBV28	TRBJ2-2	.	TRBD1	TGTGCCAGCAGCCCTTCCGCGGGACAGGGGACAAAAGGGGAGCTGTTTTTT	CASSPSAGQGTKGELFF
TRBV24-1	TRBJ1-5	many	.	TGTGCCACCAGTGATTCCCGGATGGGTCAGCCCCAGCATTTT	CATSDSRMGQPQHF
TRBV10-3	TRBJ1-5	.	TRBD1	TGTGCCATCAGTGAACAGGGACAGATTAATCAGCCCCAGCATTTT	CAISEQGQINQPQHF
TRBV27	TRBJ1-1	.	.	TGTGCCAGCGCCAACGCCCAGAACACTGAAGCTTTCTTT	CASANAQNTEAFF
TRBV20-1	TRBJ2-3	many	.	TGCAGTGCTAGAGATCCGCGGCGGGGGCTGGTGGATACGCAGTATTTT	CSARDPRRGLVDTQYF
TRBV7-2	TRBJ1-2	.	.	TGTGCCAGCAGCCCGAACAAGATGGATGGCTACACCTTC	CASSPNKMDGYTF
TRBV28	TRBJ1-1	many	.	TGTGCCAGCGTGGAGGGGTTTTCGACTGAAGCTTTCTTT	CASVEGFSTEAFF
TRBV12-3/TRBV12-4	TRBJ2-3	.	.	TGTGCCAGCAGTTTAGCGCGCTGGATCCTTACGCAGTATTTT	CASSLARWILTQYF
TRBV5-1	TRBJ2-7	.	.	TGCGCCAGCAGCTCCAAGGGAACGAGTTCCTACGAGCAGTACTTC	CASSSKGTSSYEQYF
TRBV28	TRBJ1-5	few	.	TGTGCCAGCAGTTGGGGCGATCAGCCCCAGCATTTT	CASSWGDQPQHF
TRBV12-3/TRBV12-4	TRBJ2-3	.	TRBD2	TGTGCCAGCAGTTTAACAGCGGGGGCAGATACGCAGTATTTT	CASSLTAGADTQYF